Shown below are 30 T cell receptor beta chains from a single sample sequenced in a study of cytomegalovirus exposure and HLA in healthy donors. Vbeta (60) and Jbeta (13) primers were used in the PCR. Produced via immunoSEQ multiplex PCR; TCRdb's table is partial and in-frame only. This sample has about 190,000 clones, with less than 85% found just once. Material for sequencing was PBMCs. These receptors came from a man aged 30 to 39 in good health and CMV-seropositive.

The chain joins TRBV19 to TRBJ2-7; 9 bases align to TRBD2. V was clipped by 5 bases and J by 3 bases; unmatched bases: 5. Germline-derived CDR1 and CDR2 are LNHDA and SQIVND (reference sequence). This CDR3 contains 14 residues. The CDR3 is CASSRASGDYEQYF. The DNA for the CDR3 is TGTGCCAGTAGTCGGGCTAGCGGGGACTACGAGCAGTACTTC. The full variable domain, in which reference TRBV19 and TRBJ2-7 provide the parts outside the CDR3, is DGGITQSPKYLFRKEGQNVTLSCEQNLNHDAMYWYRQDPGQGLRLIYYSQIVNDFQKGDIAEGYSVSREKKESFPLTVTSAQKNPTAFYLCASSRASGDYEQYFGPGTRLTVT.

This CDR3 reads CASKIGLQETQYF. CDR3 nucleotides: TGTGCCAGCAAAATAGGACTGCAAGAGACCCAGTACTTC. The chain recombines TRBV6-5 with TRBJ2-5; D is perhaps TRBD2 (5 bases). The CDR3 spans 13 residues. The germline gives CDR1 MNHEY, CDR2 SVGAGI. V lost 7 bases and J 2 bases, leaving 11 bases between the germline ends.

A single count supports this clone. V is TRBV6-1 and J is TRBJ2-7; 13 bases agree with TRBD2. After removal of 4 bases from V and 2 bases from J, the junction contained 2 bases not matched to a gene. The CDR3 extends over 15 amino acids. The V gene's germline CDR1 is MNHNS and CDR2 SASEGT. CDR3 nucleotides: TGTGCCAGCAGTGGGACTAGCGGGAGCGCCTACGAGCAGTACTTC. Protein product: CASSGTSGSAYEQYF.

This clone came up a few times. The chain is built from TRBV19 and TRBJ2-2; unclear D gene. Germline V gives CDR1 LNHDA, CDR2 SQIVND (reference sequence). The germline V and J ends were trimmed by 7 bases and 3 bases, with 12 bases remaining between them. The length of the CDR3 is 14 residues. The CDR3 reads CASISTEDTGELFF. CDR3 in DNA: TGTGCCAGTATATCGACTGAGGACACCGGGGAGCTGTTTTTT.

CDR3 DNA: TGTGCCAGCTACGCGGGGGTGAATGGAAACACCATATATTTT. Translation gives CASYAGVNGNTIYF. The chain recombines TRBV28 with TRBJ1-3; possible D gene TRBD1, 5 bases. Deletions cut 8 bases from V and 3 bases from J, with 14 bases between. This CDR3 is 14 amino acids long. Germline values: CDR1 MDHEN, CDR2 SYDVKM.

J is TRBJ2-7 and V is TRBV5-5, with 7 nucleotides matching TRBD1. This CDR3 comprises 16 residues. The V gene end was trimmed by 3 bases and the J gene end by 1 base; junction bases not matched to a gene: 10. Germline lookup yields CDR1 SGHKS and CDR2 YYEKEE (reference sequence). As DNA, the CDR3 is TGTGCCAGCAGCTCCCCCGGGACAGCCTTATCCTACGAGCAGTACTTC. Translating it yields CASSSPGTALSYEQYF. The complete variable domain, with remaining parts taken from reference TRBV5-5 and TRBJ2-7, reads DAGVTQSPTHLIKTRGQQVTLRCSPISGHKSVSWYQQVLGQGPQFIFQYYEKEERGRGNFPDRFSARQFPNYSSELNVNALLLGDSALYLCASSSPGTALSYEQYFGPGTRLTVT.

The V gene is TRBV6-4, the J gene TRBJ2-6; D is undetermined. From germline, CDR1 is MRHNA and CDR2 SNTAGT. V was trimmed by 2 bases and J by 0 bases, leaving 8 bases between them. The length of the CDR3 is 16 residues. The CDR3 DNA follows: TGTGCCAGCAGTGACGACGGGTTCTCTGGGGCCAACGTCCTGACTTTC. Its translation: CASSDDGFSGANVLTF.

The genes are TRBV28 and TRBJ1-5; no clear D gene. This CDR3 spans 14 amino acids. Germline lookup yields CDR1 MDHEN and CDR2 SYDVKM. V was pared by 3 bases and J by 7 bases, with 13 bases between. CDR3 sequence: CASSFGGEWQPQHF. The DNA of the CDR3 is TGTGCCAGCAGTTTCGGCGGGGAATGGCAGCCCCAGCATTTT.

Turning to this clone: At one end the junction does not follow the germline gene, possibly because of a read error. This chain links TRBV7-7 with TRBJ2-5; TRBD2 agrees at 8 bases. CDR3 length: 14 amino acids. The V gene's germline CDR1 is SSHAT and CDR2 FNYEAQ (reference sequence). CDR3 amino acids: CASTSGTRQETQYF. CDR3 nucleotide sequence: TGTGCTAGCACCTCCGGGACTAGACAAGAGACCCAGTACTTC.

CDR3 residues: CASSQTRGHNQPQHF. The DNA of the CDR3 is TGCGCCAGCAGCCAAACCAGGGGGCACAATCAGCCCCAGCATTTT. This chain connects TRBV4-1 to TRBJ1-5, with 8 bases identical to TRBD1. The V and J ends lost 2 bases and 3 bases, in that order; junction bases with no gene match: 3. This CDR3 has 15 amino acids. Germline assignment: CDR1 MGHRA and CDR2 YSYEKL.

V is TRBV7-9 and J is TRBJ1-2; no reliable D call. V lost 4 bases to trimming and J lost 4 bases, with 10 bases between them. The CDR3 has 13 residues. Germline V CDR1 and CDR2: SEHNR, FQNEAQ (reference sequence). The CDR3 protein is CASSSNILYGYTF. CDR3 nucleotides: TGTGCCAGCAGCTCCAACATCCTCTATGGCTACACCTTC. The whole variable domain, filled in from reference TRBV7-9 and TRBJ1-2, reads DTGVSQNPRHKITKRGQNVTFRCDPISEHNRLYWYRQTLGQGPEFLTYFQNEAQLEKSRLLSDRFSAERPKGSFSTLEIQRTEQGDSAMYLCASSSNILYGYTFGSGTRLTVV.

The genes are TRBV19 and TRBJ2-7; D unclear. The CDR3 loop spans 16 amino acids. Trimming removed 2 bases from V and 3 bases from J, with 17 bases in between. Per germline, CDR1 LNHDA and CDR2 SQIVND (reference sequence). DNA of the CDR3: TGTGCCAGTAGTATACAGCGCCGGCAGACTGTCTACGAGCAGTACTTC. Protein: CASSIQRRQTVYEQYF.

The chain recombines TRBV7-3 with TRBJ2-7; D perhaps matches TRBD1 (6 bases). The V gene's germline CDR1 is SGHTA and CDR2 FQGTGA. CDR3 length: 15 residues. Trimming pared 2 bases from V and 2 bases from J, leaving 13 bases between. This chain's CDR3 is CASSLLSGVPYEQYF. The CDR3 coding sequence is TGTGCCAGCAGCTTACTCTCAGGGGTACCCTACGAGCAGTACTTC. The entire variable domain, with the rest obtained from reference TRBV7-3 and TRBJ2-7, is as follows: GAGVSQTPSNKVTEKGKYVELRCDPISGHTALYWYRQSLGQGPEFLIYFQGTGAADDSGLPNDRFFAVRPEGSVSTLKIQRTERGDSAVYLCASSLLSGVPYEQYFGPGTRLTVT.

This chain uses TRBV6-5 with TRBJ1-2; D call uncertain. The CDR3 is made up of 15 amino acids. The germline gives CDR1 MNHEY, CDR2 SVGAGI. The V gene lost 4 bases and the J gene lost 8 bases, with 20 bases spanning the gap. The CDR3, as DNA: TGTGCCAGCAGTTCCTCCTTCCGCCGGACGGGAGGCTACACCTTC. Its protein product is CASSSSFRRTGGYTF.

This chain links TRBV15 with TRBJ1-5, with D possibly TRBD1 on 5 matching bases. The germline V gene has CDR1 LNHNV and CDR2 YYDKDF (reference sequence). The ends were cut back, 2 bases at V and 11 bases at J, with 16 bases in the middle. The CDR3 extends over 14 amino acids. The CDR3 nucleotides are TGTGCCACCAGCAGATTAGTCACGGGGGTAGCCCAGCATTTT. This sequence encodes CATSRLVTGVAQHF.

Here the CDR3 reads CASNRRGVTEAFF. CDR3 sequence (DNA): TGTGCCAGCAACCGTAGAGGTGTTACTGAAGCTTTCTTT. V usage is TRBV9 and J usage is TRBJ1-1; D not certain. Germline CDR1 SGDLS, CDR2 YYNGEE. The ends were cut back, 6 bases at V and 5 bases at J, with 14 bases in the middle. This CDR3 spans 13 amino acids. The full variable domain, with the rest looked up from reference TRBV9 and TRBJ1-1, is DSGVTQTPKHLITATGQRVTLRCSPRSGDLSVYWYQQSLDQGLQFLIQYYNGEERAKGNILERFSAQQFPDLHSELNLSSLELGDSALYFCASNRRGVTEAFFGQGTRLTVV.

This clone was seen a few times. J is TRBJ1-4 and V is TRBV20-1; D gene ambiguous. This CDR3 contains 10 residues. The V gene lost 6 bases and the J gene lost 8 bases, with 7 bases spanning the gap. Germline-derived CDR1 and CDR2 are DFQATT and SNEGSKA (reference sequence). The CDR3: CSAYSEKLFF. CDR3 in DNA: TGCAGTGCGTATAGCGAAAAACTGTTTTTT.

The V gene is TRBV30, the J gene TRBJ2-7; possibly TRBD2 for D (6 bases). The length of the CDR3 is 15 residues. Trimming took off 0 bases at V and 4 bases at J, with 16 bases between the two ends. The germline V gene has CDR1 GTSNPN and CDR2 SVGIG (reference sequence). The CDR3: CAWSVPRGSGYEQYF. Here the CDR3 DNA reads TGTGCCTGGAGTGTTCCCCGGGGGTCCGGGTACGAGCAGTACTTC.

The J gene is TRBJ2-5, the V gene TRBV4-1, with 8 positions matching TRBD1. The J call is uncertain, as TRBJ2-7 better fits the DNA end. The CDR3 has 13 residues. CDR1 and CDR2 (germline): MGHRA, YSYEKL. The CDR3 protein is CASSPGQAYEQYF. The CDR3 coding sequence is TGCGCCAGCAGCCCGGGACAGGCCTACGAGCAGTACTTC.

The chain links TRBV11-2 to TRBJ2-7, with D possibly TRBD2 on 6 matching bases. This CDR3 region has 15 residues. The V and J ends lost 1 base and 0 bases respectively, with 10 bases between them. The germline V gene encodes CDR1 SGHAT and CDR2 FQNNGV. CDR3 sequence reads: CASSLGGTYSYEQYF. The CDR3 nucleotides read TGTGCCAGCAGCTTAGGAGGGACTTACTCCTACGAGCAGTACTTC.

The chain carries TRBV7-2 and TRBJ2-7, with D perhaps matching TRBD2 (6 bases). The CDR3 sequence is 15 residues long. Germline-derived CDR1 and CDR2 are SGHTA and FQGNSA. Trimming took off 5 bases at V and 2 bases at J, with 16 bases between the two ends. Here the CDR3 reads CASSPMGGGAYEQYF. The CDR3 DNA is TGTGCCAGCAGCCCCATGGGGGGTGGGGCCTACGAGCAGTACTTC.

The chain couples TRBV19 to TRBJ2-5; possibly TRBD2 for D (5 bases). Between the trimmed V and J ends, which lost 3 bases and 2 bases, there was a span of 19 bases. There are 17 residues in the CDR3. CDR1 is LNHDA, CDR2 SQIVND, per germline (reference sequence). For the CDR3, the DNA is TGTGCCAGTAGTATCGGCGGGCCTGGCGCCAATCAAGAGACCCAGTACTTC. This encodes CASSIGGPGANQETQYF.

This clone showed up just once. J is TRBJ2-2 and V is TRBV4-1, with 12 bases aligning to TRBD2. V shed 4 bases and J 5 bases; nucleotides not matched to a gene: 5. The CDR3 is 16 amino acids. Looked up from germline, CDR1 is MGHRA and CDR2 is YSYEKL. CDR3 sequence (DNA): TGCGCCAGCAGCCCTAGCGGGGGGGCCGGAACCGGGGAGCTGTTTTTT. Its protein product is CASSPSGGAGTGELFF.

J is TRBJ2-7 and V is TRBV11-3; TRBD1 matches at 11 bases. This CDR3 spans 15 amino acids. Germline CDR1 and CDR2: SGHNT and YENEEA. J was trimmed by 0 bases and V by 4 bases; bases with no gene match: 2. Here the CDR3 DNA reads TGTGCCAGCAGCTCGGGACAGGGGGGCTCCTACGAGCAGTACTTC. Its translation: CASSSGQGGSYEQYF.

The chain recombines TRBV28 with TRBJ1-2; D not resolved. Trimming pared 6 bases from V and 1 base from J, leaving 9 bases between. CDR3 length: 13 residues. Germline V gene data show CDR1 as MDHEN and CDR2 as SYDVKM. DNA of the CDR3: TGTGCCAGCAGACCACAGAGTAACTATGGCTACACCTTC. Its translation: CASRPQSNYGYTF.

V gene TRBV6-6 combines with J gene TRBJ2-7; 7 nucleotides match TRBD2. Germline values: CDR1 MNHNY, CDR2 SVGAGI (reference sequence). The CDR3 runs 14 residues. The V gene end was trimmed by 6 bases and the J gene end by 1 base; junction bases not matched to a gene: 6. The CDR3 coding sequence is TGTGCCAGCAGGCCAGCGGGGACGTCCTACGAGCAGTACTTC. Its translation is CASRPAGTSYEQYF.

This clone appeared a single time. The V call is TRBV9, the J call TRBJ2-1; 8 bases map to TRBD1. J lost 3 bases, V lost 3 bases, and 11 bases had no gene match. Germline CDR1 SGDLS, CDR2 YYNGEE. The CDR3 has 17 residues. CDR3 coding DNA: TGTGCCAGCAGCGAGCCCCTTGCGACAGGGGACTACAATGAGCAGTTCTTC. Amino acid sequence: CASSEPLATGDYNEQFF.

CDR3 bases: TGTGCCAGCAGTGAAAAGCGGGCCGGTGGCTACACCTTC. Residues: CASSEKRAGGYTF. The gene calls are TRBV2 and TRBJ1-2; D is undetermined. V gave up 2 bases and J gave up 7 bases, with 11 bases separating them. CDR1 SNHLY and CDR2 FYNNEI come from the germline V gene. This CDR3 has 13 residues. Using reference TRBV2 and TRBJ1-2 for the parts outside the CDR3, the full variable domain is EPEVTQTPSHQVTQMGQEVILRCVPISNHLYFYWYRQILGQKVEFLVSFYNNEISEKSEIFDDQFSVERPDGSNFTLKIRSTKLEDSAMYFCASSEKRAGGYTFGSGTRLTVV.

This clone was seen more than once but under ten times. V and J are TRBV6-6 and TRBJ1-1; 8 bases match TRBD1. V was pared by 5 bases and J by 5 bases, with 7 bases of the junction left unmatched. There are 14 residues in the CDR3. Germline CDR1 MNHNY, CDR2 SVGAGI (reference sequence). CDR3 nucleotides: TGTGCCAGCAGTCCTGGGGACAGGTGGACTGAAGCTTTCTTT. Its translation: CASSPGDRWTEAFF.

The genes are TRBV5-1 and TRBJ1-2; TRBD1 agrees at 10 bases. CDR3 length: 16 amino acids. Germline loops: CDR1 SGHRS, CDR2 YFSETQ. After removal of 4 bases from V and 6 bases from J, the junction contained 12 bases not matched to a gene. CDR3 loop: CASSLISGTGDHGYTF. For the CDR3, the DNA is TGCGCCAGCAGCCTCATCTCTGGGACAGGGGACCATGGCTACACCTTC.